This T cell receptor (beta chain) came from a study of T cell responses to AZD1222 COVID-19 vaccine. Looked up from germline, CDR1 is SGHKS and CDR2 is YYEKEE (reference sequence). The CDR3 covers 17 residues. The V segment lost 0 bases and the J segment 1 base; nucleotides outside the gene matches: 8. Assay: immunoSEQ multiplex PCR; the TCRdb copy retains only in-frame clones and omits some. This sample has about 76,000 clones, with around 90% found just once. Overall study findings and caveats: Seropositivity was recorded at baseline in only 6 or 7 AZD1222 recipients. The donor cohort was predominantly white British with a female majority, and clonal diversity may have been underestimated. Following two doses of AZD1222, Spike-specific TCR breadth and depth rose.

Note on this clone: Its antigen is currently unknown.

The TCR originated in an adult in good health. V usage is TRBV5-5 and J usage is TRBJ2-5; 8 bases fit TRBD2. The sample here was peripheral blood, taken on day 0 of AZD1222 vaccination. CDR3 loop: CASSLGRSGGGQETQYF. DNA of the CDR3: TGTGCCAGCAGCTTGGGGCGGAGCGGGGGAGGCCAAGAGACCCAGTACTTC.